The sample holds many counts of the clone carrying this T cell receptor (beta chain). What it binds is not known. The entry originates in a study of shared clonotypes between healthy human individuals. The donor population consisted of healthy HIV-negative adults with no recent acute infections or vaccinations. Clones were sequenced by immunoSEQ multiplex PCR, and TCRdb holds only the in-frame ones, with some missing. Found here are roughly 220,000 clones, approximately 70% of them singletons; the top ten hold around 10%. Study-wide points: What naive subsets generally showed was a larger estimated richness than memory subsets showed.

This CDR3 spans 17 amino acids. The trim removed 0 bases at V and 6 bases at J, leaving 8 bases unmatched. The germline gives CDR1 LGHNA, CDR2 YSLEER. Sequencing was performed on memory CD4+ T cells sorted from blood. Sample subset: CD45RA-negative fraction. This chain links TRBV4-3 with TRBJ2-2, with 9 bases matching TRBD2. The TCR sequence derives from a man younger than 40 in good health. CDR3: CASSQDKGGRASGELFF. The CDR3 coding sequence is TGCGCCAGCAGCCAAGATAAGGGCGGGAGGGCTTCCGGGGAGCTGTTTTTT.